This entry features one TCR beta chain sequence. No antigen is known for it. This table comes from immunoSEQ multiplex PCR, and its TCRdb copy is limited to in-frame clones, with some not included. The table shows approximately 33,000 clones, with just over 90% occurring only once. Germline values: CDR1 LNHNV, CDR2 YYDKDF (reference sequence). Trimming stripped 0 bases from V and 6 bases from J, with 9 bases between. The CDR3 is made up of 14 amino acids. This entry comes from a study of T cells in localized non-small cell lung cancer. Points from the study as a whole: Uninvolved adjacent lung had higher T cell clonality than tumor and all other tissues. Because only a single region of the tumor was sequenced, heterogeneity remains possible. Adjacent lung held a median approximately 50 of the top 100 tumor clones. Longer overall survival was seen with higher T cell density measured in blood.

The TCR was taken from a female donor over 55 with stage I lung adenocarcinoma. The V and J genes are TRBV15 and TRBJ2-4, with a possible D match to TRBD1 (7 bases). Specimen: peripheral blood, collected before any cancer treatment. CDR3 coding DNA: TGTGCCACCAGCAGAGACCAGGGGGGAAACATTCAGTACTTC. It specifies CATSRDQGGNIQYF. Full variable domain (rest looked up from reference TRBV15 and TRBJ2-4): DAMVIQNPRYQVTQFGKPVTLSCSQTLNHNVMYWYQQKSSQAPKLLFHYYDKDFNNEADTPDNFQSRRPNTSFCFLDIRSPGLGDTAMYLCATSRDQGGNIQYFGAGTRLSVL.